This T cell receptor beta chain was obtained from a study of T-cell reconstitution after alpha-beta-depleted transplantation in children. Germline CDR1 SGHAT, CDR2 FQDESV (reference sequence). The CDR3 consists of 18 residues. The J segment lost 0 bases and the V segment lost 4 bases, leaving 8 bases of the junction unmatched. This sample's TCRbeta library carried unique molecular identifier barcodes. One entry per CDR3 protein, called by TCRdb with MiXCR from the PCR reads. This repertoire shows about 440,000 distinct CDR3 sequences, over 40% found once; its top ten account for around a quarter. The sequence was collected from a girl under 10 years old with aplastic anemia, due to receive a stem cell transplant. The chain recombines TRBV11-1 with TRBJ2-6; 8 bases map to TRBD1. Here the sequenced sample was PBMCs, taken before TCRalphabeta/CD19-depleted stem cell transplant. The CDR3 DNA is TGTGCCAGCAGCTCCCGGGACAGGCCTAGCTCTGGGGCCAACGTCCTGACTTTC. Protein product: CASSSRDRPSSGANVLTF.